Listed below are T cell receptor beta chains from one sample, sequenced in a study of cytomegalovirus exposure and HLA in healthy donors. Only in-frame clones appear in the TCRdb table, and some are missing; sequencing was by immunoSEQ multiplex PCR. The table has approximately 300,000 clones, roughly 81% seen once. Source material: PBMCs. All receptors derive from a middle-aged woman in good health and CMV-seropositive. CDR3s include the opening cysteine and the closing phenylalanine or tryptophan. The D gene is left open where the match is weak. Where a row states a size, it is once, few, many or the class of an expanded clone; other rows omit it.

cdr3_length,v_call,d_call,clone_size,j_call,cdr3_aa,cdr3_nt
15,TRBV7-9,.,.,TRBJ1-6,CASSLSGGGSSPLHF,TGTGCCAGCAGCTTAAGTGGGGGGGGAAGTTCACCCCTCCACTTT
16,TRBV19,TRBD2,.,TRBJ2-7,CASSNDGLAGSHEQYF,TGTGCCAGTAGTAACGACGGACTAGCGGGATCCCACGAGCAGTACTTC
11,TRBV6-1,.,.,TRBJ1-5,CASSVNRPQHF,TGTGCCAGCAGCGTAAATCGGCCCCAGCATTTT
13,TRBV27,.,.,TRBJ2-7,CASSRDIPYEQYF,TGTGCCAGCAGCAGGGACATCCCCTACGAGCAGTACTTC
15,TRBV6-1,TRBD2,.,TRBJ2-1,CASSLGLAGYNEQFF,TGTGCCAGCAGCCTGGGACTAGCGGGATACAATGAGCAGTTCTTC
17,TRBV4-3,.,.,TRBJ2-2,CASSQVARSANTGELFF,TGCGCCAGCAGCCAAGTCGCACGCAGCGCGAACACCGGGGAGCTGTTTTTT
16,TRBV13,TRBD1,.,TRBJ1-1,CASSPLGTGMNTEAFF,TGTGCCAGCAGCCCTTTGGGGACAGGGATGAACACTGAAGCTTTCTTT
16,TRBV15,.,.,TRBJ1-2,CATSRGTMGGLYGYTF,TGTGCCACCAGCAGAGGGACGATGGGGGGGCTCTATGGCTACACCTTC
13,TRBV18,.,.,TRBJ2-3,CASSPIRTDTQYF,TGTGCCAGCTCACCAATCAGAACAGATACGCAGTATTTT
13,TRBV28,.,.,TRBJ1-2,CASSPTVVYGYTF,TGTGCCAGCAGTCCAACAGTCGTCTATGGCTACACCTTC
14,TRBV5-1,TRBD2,.,TRBJ2-3,CASSQTSGTDTQYF,TGCGCCAGCAGCCAGACTAGCGGCACAGATACGCAGTATTTT
14,TRBV6-5,TRBD1,.,TRBJ2-7,CATQRDRGPYEQYF,TGTGCCACTCAGCGGGACAGGGGGCCCTACGAGCAGTACTTC
15,TRBV5-1,.,.,TRBJ2-2,CASSLSLGDTGELFF,TGCGCCAGCAGCTTGAGTTTAGGGGACACCGGGGAGCTGTTTTTT
13,TRBV6-6,.,.,TRBJ1-1,CASKITGGVEAFF,TGTGCCAGCAAGATCACCGGGGGGGTTGAAGCTTTCTTT
17,TRBV5-1,TRBD1,few,TRBJ2-7,CASSRTGAGPSSYEQYF,TGCGCCAGCAGCCGAACAGGGGCAGGACCGAGCTCCTACGAGCAGTACTTC
15,TRBV6-5,.,.,TRBJ2-7,CASSYSYNPAYEQYF,TGTGCCAGCAGTTACTCTTACAATCCAGCCTACGAGCAGTACTTC
13,TRBV6-4,.,.,TRBJ1-2,CASSDPTGEGYTF,TGTGCCAGCAGTGACCCGACAGGCGAGGGCTACACCTTC
11,TRBV10-3,.,.,TRBJ2-7,CATSPLYEQYF,TGTGCCACCAGCCCCCTCTACGAGCAGTACTTC
15,TRBV5-1,TRBD1,.,TRBJ1-2,CASSPDRGPSYGYTF,TGCGCCAGCAGCCCGGACAGGGGACCCTCCTATGGCTACACCTTC
13,TRBV2,.,.,TRBJ1-2,CASLERAFYGYTF,TGTGCCAGCTTGGAGAGGGCTTTTTATGGCTACACCTTC
13,TRBV29-1,.,.,TRBJ1-1,CSVGTGGNTEAFF,TGCAGCGTGGGTACGGGAGGGAACACTGAAGCTTTCTTT
15,TRBV30,TRBD2,.,TRBJ2-1,CAWSHPGLALNEQFF,TGTGCCTGGAGCCACCCGGGACTAGCCCTCAATGAGCAGTTCTTC
15,TRBV19,TRBD1,.,TRBJ1-2,CASSMPTGANYGYTF,TGTGCCAGTAGTATGCCGACAGGGGCGAACTATGGCTACACCTTC
14,TRBV19,.,.,TRBJ2-3,CASSKTLAADTQYF,TGTGCCAGTAGTAAAACTCTGGCGGCAGATACGCAGTATTTT
16,TRBV7-2,.,.,TRBJ2-1,CASSLETTGEYNEQFF,TGTGCCAGCAGCTTAGAAACAACAGGAGAGTACAATGAGCAGTTCTTC
14,TRBV7-2,.,.,TRBJ2-7,CASSLAGPYYEQYF,TGTGCCAGCAGCTTAGCTGGGCCGTACTACGAGCAGTACTTC
16,TRBV7-9,.,.,TRBJ1-2,CASSLLLGQILYGYTF,TGTGCCAGCAGCTTATTACTTGGACAGATCCTCTATGGCTACACCTTC
11,TRBV30,TRBD2,.,TRBJ2-1,CARLAGNEQFF,TGTGCCAGACTAGCGGGGAATGAGCAGTTCTTC
13,TRBV5-6,.,few,TRBJ2-1,CASSLPGINEQFF,TGTGCCAGCAGCTTGCCCGGGATCAATGAGCAGTTCTTC
14,TRBV18,.,.,TRBJ1-4,CASSQGSTNEKLFF,TGTGCCAGCTCCCAGGGTTCGACTAATGAAAAACTGTTTTTT
14,TRBV2,.,many,TRBJ2-7,CASKLASQRSEQYF,TGTGCCAGCAAGCTAGCGTCCCAGAGGTCCGAGCAGTACTTC
16,TRBV15,TRBD2,.,TRBJ2-5,CATSRVLTSVKETQYF,TGTGCCACCAGCAGAGTCCTCACTAGCGTAAAAGAGACCCAGTACTTC
15,TRBV4-2,TRBD1,few,TRBJ1-1,CASSQASQGGAEAFF,TGTGCCAGCAGCCAAGCTAGTCAGGGGGGCGCTGAAGCTTTCTTT
17,TRBV6-1,.,.,TRBJ2-2,CASRETRLVGNTGELFF,TGTGCCAGCAGAGAAACTAGACTAGTTGGGAACACCGGGGAGCTGTTTTTT
13,TRBV29-1,TRBD1,.,TRBJ2-4,CSAIQGAGNIQYF,TGCAGCGCAATCCAGGGGGCGGGAAACATTCAGTACTTC
18,TRBV6-1,TRBD2,.,TRBJ2-2,CASSEGPGGRVLTGELFF,TGTGCCAGCAGTGAAGGTCCGGGCGGGAGGGTACTCACCGGGGAGCTGTTTTTT